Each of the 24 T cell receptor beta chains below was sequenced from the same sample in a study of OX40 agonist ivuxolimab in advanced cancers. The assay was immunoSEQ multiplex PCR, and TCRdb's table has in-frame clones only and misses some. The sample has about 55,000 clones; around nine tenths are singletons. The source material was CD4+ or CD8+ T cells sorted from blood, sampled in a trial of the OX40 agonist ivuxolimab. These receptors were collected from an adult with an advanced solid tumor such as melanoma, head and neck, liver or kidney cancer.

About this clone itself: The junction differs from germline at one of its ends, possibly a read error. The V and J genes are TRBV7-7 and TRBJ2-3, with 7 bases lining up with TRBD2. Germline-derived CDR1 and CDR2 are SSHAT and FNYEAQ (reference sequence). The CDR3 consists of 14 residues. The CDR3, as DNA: TGTGCTAGCAGCCCGCGGGGGACGGCAGATACGCAGTATTTT. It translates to CASSPRGTADTQYF.

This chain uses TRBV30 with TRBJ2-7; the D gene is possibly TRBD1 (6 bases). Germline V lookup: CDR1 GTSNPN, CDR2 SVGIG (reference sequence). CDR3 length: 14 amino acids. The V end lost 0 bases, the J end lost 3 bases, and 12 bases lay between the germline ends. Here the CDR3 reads CAWSVLGTLYEQYF. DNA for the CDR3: TGTGCCTGGAGTGTACTAGGGACACTCTACGAGCAGTACTTC. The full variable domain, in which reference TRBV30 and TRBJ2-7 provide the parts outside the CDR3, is SQTIHQWPATLVQPVGSPLSLECTVEGTSNPNLYWYRQAAGRGLQLLFYSVGIGQISSEVPQNLSASRPQDRQFILSSKKLLLSDSGFYLCAWSVLGTLYEQYFGPGTRLTVT.

The CDR3 DNA follows: TGTGCCAGCACCCTGACTAGCGGGAGGGATGAGCAGTTCTTC. It is translated as CASTLTSGRDEQFF. This chain uses TRBV2 with TRBJ2-1, with 14 bases fitting TRBD2. The germline CDR1 and CDR2 sequences are SNHLY and FYNNEI. Unmatched junction bases numbered 4, after V lost 7 bases and J lost 8 bases. CDR3 size: 14 residues.

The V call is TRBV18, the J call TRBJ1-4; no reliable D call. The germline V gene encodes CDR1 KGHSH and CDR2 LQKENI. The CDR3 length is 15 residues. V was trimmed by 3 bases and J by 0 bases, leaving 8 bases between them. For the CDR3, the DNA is TGTGCCAGCTCACCCCCCGGAGCAACTAATGAAAAACTGTTTTTT. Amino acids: CASSPPGATNEKLFF.

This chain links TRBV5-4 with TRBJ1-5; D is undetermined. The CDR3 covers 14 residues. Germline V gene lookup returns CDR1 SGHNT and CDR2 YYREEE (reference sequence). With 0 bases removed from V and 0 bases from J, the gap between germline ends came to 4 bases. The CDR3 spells CASSLADSNQPQHF. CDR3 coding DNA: TGTGCCAGCAGCTTGGCAGATAGCAATCAGCCCCAGCATTTT.

CDR3 loop: CASGRVGVAGYGYTF. The DNA of the CDR3 is TGTGCCAGCGGGCGGGTTGGTGTGGCGGGCTATGGCTACACCTTC. This chain connects TRBV28 to TRBJ1-2; D is undetermined. The length of the CDR3 is 15 residues. The germline V and J ends were trimmed by 8 bases and 4 bases, with 20 bases remaining between them. The germline V gene has CDR1 MDHEN and CDR2 SYDVKM.

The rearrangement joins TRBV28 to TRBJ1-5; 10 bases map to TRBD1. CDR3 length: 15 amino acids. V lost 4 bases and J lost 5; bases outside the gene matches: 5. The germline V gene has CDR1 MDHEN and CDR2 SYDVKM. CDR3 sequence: CASSSGQGRDQPQHF. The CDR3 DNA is TGTGCCAGCAGTTCGGGACAGGGGCGGGATCAGCCCCAGCATTTT.

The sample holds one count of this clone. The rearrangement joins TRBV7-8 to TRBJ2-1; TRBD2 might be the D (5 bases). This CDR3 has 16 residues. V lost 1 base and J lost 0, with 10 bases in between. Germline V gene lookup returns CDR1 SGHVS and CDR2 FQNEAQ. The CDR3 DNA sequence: TGTGCCAGCAGCTTAGAGCGGACCCCCTCCTACAATGAGCAGTTCTTC. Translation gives CASSLERTPSYNEQFF. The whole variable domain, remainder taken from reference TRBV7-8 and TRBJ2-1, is GAGVSQSPRYKVAKRGQDVALRCDPISGHVSLFWYQQALGQGPEFLTYFQNEAQLDKSGLPSDRFFAERPEGSVSTLKIQRTQQEDSAVYLCASSLERTPSYNEQFFGPGTRLTVL.

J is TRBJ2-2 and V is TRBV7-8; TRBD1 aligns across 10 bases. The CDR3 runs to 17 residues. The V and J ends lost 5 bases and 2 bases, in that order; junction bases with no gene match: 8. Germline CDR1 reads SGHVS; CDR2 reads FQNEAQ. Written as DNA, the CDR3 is TGTGCCAGCAGCCAGACAGGGGGCTTTGTAAACACCGGGGAGCTGTTTTTT. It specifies CASSQTGGFVNTGELFF.

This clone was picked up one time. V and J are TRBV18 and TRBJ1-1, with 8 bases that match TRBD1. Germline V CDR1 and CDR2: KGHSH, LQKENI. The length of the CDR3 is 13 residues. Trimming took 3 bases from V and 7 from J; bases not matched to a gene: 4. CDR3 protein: CASSPGQVGEAFF. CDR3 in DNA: TGTGCCAGCTCACCGGGACAGGTCGGTGAAGCTTTCTTT. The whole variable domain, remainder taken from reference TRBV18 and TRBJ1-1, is NAGVMQNPRHLVRRRGQEARLRCSPMKGHSHVYWYRQLPEEGLKFMVYLQKENIIDESGMPKERFSAEFPKEGPSILRIQQVVRGDSAAYFCASSPGQVGEAFFGQGTRLTVV.

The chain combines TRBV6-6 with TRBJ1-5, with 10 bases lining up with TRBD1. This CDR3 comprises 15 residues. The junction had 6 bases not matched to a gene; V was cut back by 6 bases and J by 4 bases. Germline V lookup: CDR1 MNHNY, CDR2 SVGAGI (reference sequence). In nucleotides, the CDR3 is TGTGCCAGCAGACCTGACAGGGGGCCGAATCAGCCCCAGCATTTT. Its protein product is CASRPDRGPNQPQHF.

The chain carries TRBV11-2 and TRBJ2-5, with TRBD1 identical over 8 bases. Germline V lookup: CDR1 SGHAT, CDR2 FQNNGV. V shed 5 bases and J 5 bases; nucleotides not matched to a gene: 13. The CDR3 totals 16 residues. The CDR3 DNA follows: TGTGCCAGCAGCGCTAGCTTGGACAGGGCCGCCGAGACCCAGTACTTC. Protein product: CASSASLDRAAETQYF.

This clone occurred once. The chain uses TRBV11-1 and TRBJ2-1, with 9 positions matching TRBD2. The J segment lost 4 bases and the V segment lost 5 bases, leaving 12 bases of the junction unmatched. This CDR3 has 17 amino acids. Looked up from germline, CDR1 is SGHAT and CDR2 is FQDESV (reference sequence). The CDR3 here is CASSPTSGEPSYNEQFF. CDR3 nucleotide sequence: TGTGCCAGCAGCCCGACTAGCGGTGAACCTTCGTACAATGAGCAGTTCTTC.

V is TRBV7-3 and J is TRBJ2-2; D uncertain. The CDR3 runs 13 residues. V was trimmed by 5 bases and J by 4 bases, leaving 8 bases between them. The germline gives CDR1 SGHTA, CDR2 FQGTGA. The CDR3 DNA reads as TGTGCCAGCAGCCCCCAACCCACCGGGGAGCTGTTTTTT. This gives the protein CASSPQPTGELFF. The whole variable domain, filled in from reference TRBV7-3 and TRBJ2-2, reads GAGVSQTPSNKVTEKGKYVELRCDPISGHTALYWYRQSLGQGPEFLIYFQGTGAADDSGLPNDRFFAVRPEGSVSTLKIQRTERGDSAVYLCASSPQPTGELFFGEGSRLTVL.

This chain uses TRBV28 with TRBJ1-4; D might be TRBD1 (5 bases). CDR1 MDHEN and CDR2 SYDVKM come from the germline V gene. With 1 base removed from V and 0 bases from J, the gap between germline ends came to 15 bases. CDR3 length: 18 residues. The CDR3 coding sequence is TGTGCCAGCAGTTTATTAAGCCTCCAGGGTCCAACTAATGAAAAACTGTTTTTT. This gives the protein CASSLLSLQGPTNEKLFF.

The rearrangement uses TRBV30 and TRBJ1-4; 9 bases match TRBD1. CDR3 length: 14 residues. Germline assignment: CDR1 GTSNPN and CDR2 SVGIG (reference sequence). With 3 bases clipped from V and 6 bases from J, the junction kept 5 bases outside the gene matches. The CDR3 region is CAWRGTGSHEKLFF. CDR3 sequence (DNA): TGTGCCTGGAGGGGGACAGGGTCACATGAAAAACTGTTTTTT.

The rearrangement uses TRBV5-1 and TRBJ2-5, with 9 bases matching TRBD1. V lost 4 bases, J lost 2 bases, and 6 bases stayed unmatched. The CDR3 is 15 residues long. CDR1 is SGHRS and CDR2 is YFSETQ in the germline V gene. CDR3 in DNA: TGCGCCAGCAGCATGGGGACAGGGTCGCAAGAGACCCAGTACTTC. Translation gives CASSMGTGSQETQYF.

The CDR3 DNA reads TGTGCCAGCAGCAAAGCTTCCAAAGTACAGGCCTGCTCTAACTATGGCTACACCTTC. Translated: CASSKASKVQACSNYGYTF. The rearrangement uses TRBV21-1 and TRBJ1-2; the table's TRBD1 call for D was not verified on the DNA. TRBV21-1 is a known pseudogene. This CDR3 is 19 amino acids long.

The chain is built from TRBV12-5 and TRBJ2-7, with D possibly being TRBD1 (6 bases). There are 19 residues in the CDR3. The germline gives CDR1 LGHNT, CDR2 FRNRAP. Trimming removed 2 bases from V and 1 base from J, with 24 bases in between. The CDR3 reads CASGLPTGTPRGSSYEQYF. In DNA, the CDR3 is TGTGCTAGTGGTTTGCCCACCGGGACACCCAGAGGGTCTTCCTACGAGCAGTACTTC.

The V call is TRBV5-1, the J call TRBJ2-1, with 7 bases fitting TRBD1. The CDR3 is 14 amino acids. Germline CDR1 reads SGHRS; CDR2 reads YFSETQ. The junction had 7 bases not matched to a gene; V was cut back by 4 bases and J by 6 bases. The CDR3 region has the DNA TGCGCCAGCAGCCCGGGACAGAGCACCAATGAGCAGTTCTTC. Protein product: CASSPGQSTNEQFF.

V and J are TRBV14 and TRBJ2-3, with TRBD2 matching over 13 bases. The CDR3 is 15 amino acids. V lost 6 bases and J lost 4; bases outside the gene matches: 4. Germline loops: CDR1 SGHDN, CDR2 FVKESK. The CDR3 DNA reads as TGTGCCAGCAGTCAGACTAGCGGGAGGCCAGATACGCAGTATTTT. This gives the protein CASSQTSGRPDTQYF.

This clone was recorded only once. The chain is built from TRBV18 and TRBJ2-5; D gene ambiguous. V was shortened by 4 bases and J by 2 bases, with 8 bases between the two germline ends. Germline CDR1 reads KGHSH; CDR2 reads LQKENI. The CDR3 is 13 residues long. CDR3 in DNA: TGTGCCAGCTCACAGGGCTTGCAAGAGACCCAGTACTTC. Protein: CASSQGLQETQYF.

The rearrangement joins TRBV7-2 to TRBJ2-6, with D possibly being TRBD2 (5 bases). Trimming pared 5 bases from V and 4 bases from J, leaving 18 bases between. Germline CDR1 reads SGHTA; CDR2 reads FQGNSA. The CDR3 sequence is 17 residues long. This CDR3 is CASSPRTVGFGANVLTF. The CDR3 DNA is TGTGCCAGCAGCCCTAGGACTGTAGGGTTCGGGGCCAACGTCCTGACTTTC. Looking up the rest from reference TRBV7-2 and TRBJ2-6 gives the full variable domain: GAGVSQSPSNKVTEKGKDVELRCDPISGHTALYWYRQSLGQGLEFLIYFQGNSAPDKSGLPSDRFSAERTGGSVSTLTIQRTQQEDSAVYLCASSPRTVGFGANVLTFGAGSRLTVL.

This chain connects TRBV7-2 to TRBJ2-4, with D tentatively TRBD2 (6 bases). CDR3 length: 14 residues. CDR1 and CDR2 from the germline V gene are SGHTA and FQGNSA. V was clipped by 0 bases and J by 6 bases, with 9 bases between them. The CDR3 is CASSLAGRSNIQYF. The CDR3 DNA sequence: TGTGCCAGCAGCTTAGCGGGGAGGTCAAACATTCAGTACTTC.